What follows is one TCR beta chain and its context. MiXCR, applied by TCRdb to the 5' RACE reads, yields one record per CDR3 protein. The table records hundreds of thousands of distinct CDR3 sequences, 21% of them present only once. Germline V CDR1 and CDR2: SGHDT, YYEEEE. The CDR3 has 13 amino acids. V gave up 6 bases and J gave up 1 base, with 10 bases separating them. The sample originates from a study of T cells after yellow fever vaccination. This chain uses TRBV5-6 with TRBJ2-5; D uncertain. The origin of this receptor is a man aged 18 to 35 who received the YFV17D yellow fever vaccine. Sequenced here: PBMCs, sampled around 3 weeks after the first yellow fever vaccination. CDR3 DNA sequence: TGTGCCAGCACTCAGGTATTCCAAGAGACCCAGTACTTC. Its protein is CASTQVFQETQYF.